Below are 32 T cell receptor beta chains sequenced from a single sample in a study of response to subunit inactivated influenza vaccine. A single record per CDR3 protein comes from TCRdb applying MiXCR to the RT-PCR reads. The data show 500,000 to 700,000 distinct CDR3 sequences, under 30% seen once. This same sample was also taken into another study, of T cells expressing NK-cell markers. Per that paper: A 5'RACE template switching approach incorporating UMIs was used to make TCR beta cDNA.

The sequencing here drew on CD4+ T cells sorted from PBMCs, taken 11 to 12 days after vaccination. The receptors shown here come from a man in his fifties who received an inactivated influenza vaccine.

The CDR3 is CASSQEEGLVQETQYF. For the CDR3, the DNA is TGTGCCAGCAGCCAAGAAGAGGGACTAGTCCAAGAGACCCAGTACTTC. The gene calls are TRBV4-2 and TRBJ2-5; 8 bases map to TRBD2. Germline V gene lookup returns CDR1 LGHNA and CDR2 YNFKEQ. The CDR3 consists of 16 residues. J gave up 1 base and V 0 bases, and 4 bases lay outside the gene matches.

The chain recombines TRBV15 with TRBJ1-5, with no clear D. Per the germline V gene, CDR1 is LNHNV and CDR2 is YYDKDF (reference sequence). This CDR3 contains 14 residues. V was cut by 1 base and J by 2 bases, with 6 bases left in between. CDR3: CATSRGGGNQPQHF. Written as DNA, the CDR3 is TGTGCCACCAGCAGAGGAGGTGGCAATCAGCCCCAGCATTTT.

The chain combines TRBV7-2 with TRBJ2-3; 8 bases map to TRBD2. This CDR3 comprises 15 residues. After removal of 2 bases from V and 4 bases from J, the junction contained 5 bases not matched to a gene. CDR1 is SGHTA and CDR2 is FQGNSA in the germline V gene. CDR3 sequence reads: CASSLNSGMADTQYF. CDR3 nucleotide sequence: TGTGCCAGCAGCTTAAATAGCGGGATGGCAGATACGCAGTATTTT.

This clonotype was observed a few times. The chain carries TRBV7-2 and TRBJ2-4; D perhaps matches TRBD2 (5 bases). Germline values: CDR1 SGHTA, CDR2 FQGNSA. The V end was cut by 2 bases, the J end by 1 base, with 9 bases between. This CDR3 comprises 15 residues. The CDR3 DNA is TGTGCCAGCAGCTTAAGCTCGGGGGCCAAAAACATTCAGTACTTC. Residues: CASSLSSGAKNIQYF.

CDR3 in amino acids: CSAGGGVDEKLFF. CDR3 bases: TGCAGTGCCGGAGGGGGAGTAGATGAAAAACTGTTTTTT. The chain uses TRBV20-1 and TRBJ1-4; tentatively, D is TRBD1 (6 bases). The CDR3 is 13 residues long. Between the trimmed V and J ends, which lost 6 bases and 6 bases, there was a span of 14 bases. Germline V gene lookup returns CDR1 DFQATT and CDR2 SNEGSKA (reference sequence).

The chain employs TRBV24-1 and TRBJ1-1; TRBD1 aligns across 9 bases. V lost 9 bases, J lost 1 base, and 5 bases stayed unmatched. The V gene's germline CDR1 is KGHDR and CDR2 SFDVKD. This CDR3 is 14 amino acids long. The DNA for the CDR3 is TGTGCCACCCGTGGACAGGGGAGGAACACTGAAGCTTTCTTT. Protein: CATRGQGRNTEAFF.

This chain uses TRBV2 with TRBJ2-6; TRBD1 agrees at 9 bases. The germline V gene has CDR1 SNHLY and CDR2 FYNNEI. The ends lost 7 bases at V and 0 bases at J; junction bases unmatched: 10. This CDR3 has 18 residues. This CDR3 is CASNLSGTGSSGANVLTF. DNA of the CDR3: TGTGCCAGCAATCTTTCCGGGACAGGGAGCTCTGGGGCCAACGTCCTGACTTTC.

A few counts support this clonotype. CDR3 protein: CASSGLAGASTDTQYF. CDR3 coding DNA: TGTGCCAGCAGCGGGCTAGCGGGCGCTAGCACAGATACGCAGTATTTT. The rearrangement links TRBV9 to TRBJ2-3; 8 nucleotides align to TRBD2. Losses at the gene ends were 3 bases for V and 0 bases for J; bases not matched to a gene: 6. CDR1 and CDR2 from the germline V gene are SGDLS and YYNGEE. The CDR3 loop spans 16 amino acids.

This clonotype was counted between two and nine times. The genes are TRBV4-3 and TRBJ2-1; D could derive from TRBD1 or TRBD2 (5 bases each). Germline values: CDR1 LGHNA, CDR2 YSLEER. The V and J ends lost 0 bases and 7 bases respectively, with 16 bases between them. The CDR3 sequence is 16 residues long. The CDR3 coding sequence is TGCGCCAGCAGCCAAGATCGGGCCCGAGGGGAGAATGAGCAGTTCTTC. Protein: CASSQDRARGENEQFF.

The rearrangement joins TRBV20-1 to TRBJ2-5; no clear D gene. The length of the CDR3 is 13 residues. Germline values: CDR1 DFQATT, CDR2 SNEGSKA (reference sequence). Between the trimmed V and J ends, which lost 3 bases and 3 bases, there was a span of 11 bases. CDR3 DNA: TGCAGTGCTAGTGCGGTGCTTAAAGAGACCCAGTACTTC. The encoded protein is CSASAVLKETQYF.

The table lists this clonotype with a few counts. The gene calls are TRBV5-1 and TRBJ2-3; D is possibly TRBD2 (6 bases). This CDR3 spans 12 amino acids. V lost 3 bases to trimming and J lost 5 bases, with 7 bases between them. The V gene's germline CDR1 is SGHRS and CDR2 YFSETQ. This chain's CDR3 is CASSSGVDTQYF. The CDR3 coding sequence is TGCGCCAGCAGCTCGGGAGTAGATACGCAGTATTTT.

J is TRBJ1-5 and V is TRBV10-3; TRBD1 matches 10 bases. This CDR3 has 15 residues. J gave up 4 bases and V 10 bases, and 10 bases lay outside the gene matches. The germline V gene has CDR1 ENHRY and CDR2 SYGVKD. CDR3 loop: CATQTGGDGNQPQHF. The CDR3 nucleotides are TGTGCCACCCAGACAGGGGGCGACGGGAATCAGCCCCAGCATTTT.

The chain couples TRBV7-2 to TRBJ2-3; 10 positions agree with TRBD1. The CDR3 loop spans 14 amino acids. Trimming at V came to 7 bases and at J to 4 bases, leaving 5 bases not matched to a gene. Germline CDR1 is SGHTA and CDR2 is FQGNSA. CDR3 bases: TGTGCCAGCAACCGGGACAGGGGCGCAGATACGCAGTATTTT. Encoded protein: CASNRDRGADTQYF.

This clonotype was counted between two and nine times. V usage is TRBV7-9 and J usage is TRBJ2-5; no reliable D call. This CDR3 region has 15 residues. V shed 3 bases and J shed 1 base, with 12 bases lying between them. The germline V gene encodes CDR1 SEHNR and CDR2 FQNEAQ (reference sequence). The CDR3 region is CASSLVSFGQETQYF. DNA for the CDR3: TGTGCCAGCAGCTTGGTGTCGTTTGGCCAAGAGACCCAGTACTTC.

The table lists this clonotype with a few counts. V usage is TRBV6-2 or TRBV6-3 and J usage is TRBJ2-7, with a possible D match to TRBD2 (6 bases). This CDR3 has 14 amino acids. V was cut by 6 bases and J by 0 bases, with 12 bases left in between. The germline CDR1 and CDR2 sequences are MNHEY and SVGEGT. Here the CDR3 reads CASSSGTLSYEQYF. CDR3 nucleotide sequence: TGTGCCAGCAGCTCCGGGACTCTCTCCTACGAGCAGTACTTC.

The DNA of the CDR3 is TGCGCCAGCAGCCCCATATCTAGCGGGGGCCGATACGAGCAGTACTTC. Translation gives CASSPISSGGRYEQYF. V and J are TRBV5-1 and TRBJ2-7, with 10 bases aligning to TRBD2. With 4 bases clipped from V and 4 bases from J, the junction kept 11 bases outside the gene matches. Per the germline V gene, CDR1 is SGHRS and CDR2 is YFSETQ. The CDR3 is 16 residues long.

The DNA of the CDR3 is TGCAGTGCACCCGGGACCCGGGTTGATCAGCCCCAGCATTTT. Its protein product is CSAPGTRVDQPQHF. This chain uses TRBV20-1 with TRBJ1-5; D may be TRBD1 (5 bases). The CDR3 totals 14 residues. Germline assignment: CDR1 DFQATT and CDR2 SNEGSKA (reference sequence). V lost 6 bases and J lost 5, with 17 bases in between.

A few counts support this clonotype. The chain links TRBV3-1 to TRBJ2-2; D remains ambiguous. V lost 4 bases, J lost 7 bases, and 10 bases lay in between. The CDR3 length is 13 residues. The germline V gene encodes CDR1 LGHDT and CDR2 YNNKEL (reference sequence). CDR3 in amino acids: CASSPVLRGELFF. CDR3 DNA: TGTGCCAGCAGCCCGGTGCTCCGCGGGGAGCTGTTTTTT. Based on the CDR3 plus reference TRBV3-1 and TRBJ2-2, the full variable domain is DTAVSQTPKYLVTQMGNDKSIKCEQNLGHDTMYWYKQDSKKFLKIMFSYNNKELIINETVPNRFSPKSPDKAHLNLHINSLELGDSAVYFCASSPVLRGELFFGEGSRLTVL.

The CDR3 bases are TGTGCCATCAGCACAGGATATGGCACTGAAGCTTTCTTT. Encoded protein: CAISTGYGTEAFF. The gene calls are TRBV10-3 and TRBJ1-1; a possible D gene is TRBD1 (5 bases). The germline gives CDR1 ENHRY, CDR2 SYGVKD. V lost 6 bases to trimming and J lost 4 bases, with 12 bases between them. This CDR3 is built from 13 residues.

V and J are TRBV7-2 and TRBJ1-2; TRBD1 might be the D (6 bases). Germline CDR1 and CDR2: SGHTA and FQGNSA. V shed 5 bases and J shed 2 bases, with 15 bases lying between them. CDR3 length: 15 residues. Here the CDR3 DNA reads TGTGCCAGCAGCAGGGGACACGGATCAAACTATGGCTACACCTTC. As protein: CASSRGHGSNYGYTF.

The chain has TRBV12-3 or TRBV12-4 and TRBJ2-7; TRBD1 agrees at 8 bases. The CDR3 totals 13 residues. Unmatched junction bases numbered 6, after V lost 6 bases and J lost 5 bases. The CDR3 DNA is TGTGCCAGCAGCGACAGGGGTAGGAACGAGCAGTACTTC. Protein sequence: CASSDRGRNEQYF.

The rearrangement joins TRBV5-8 to TRBJ2-2; the D gene is possibly TRBD1 (6 bases). Per germline, CDR1 SGHTS and CDR2 YDEGEE. This CDR3 has 16 amino acids. V lost 4 bases and J lost 2, with 15 bases in between. CDR3 amino acids: CASSSSTGANTGELFF. CDR3 coding DNA: TGTGCCAGCAGCAGTTCGACAGGCGCTAACACCGGGGAGCTGTTTTTT.

Remarks on this clonotype: A read error may produce the germline difference seen at one junction end. The genes are TRBV28 and TRBJ2-3; 13 bases are a match to TRBD2. Germline loops: CDR1 MDHEN, CDR2 SYDVKM. CDR3 length equals 19 residues. In DNA, the CDR3 is TGTGCCAGCAGTGATACTAGCGGGAGGGCCGGGGTTCAAACAGAGACGCAGTATTTT. It translates to CASSDTSGRAGVQTETQYF.

This clonotype occurred many times. A read error may account for a junction end that differs from germline. V and J are TRBV7-7 and TRBJ2-5; D tentatively reads TRBD1 or TRBD2 (6 bases each). CDR3 length equals 13 residues. Per the germline V gene, CDR1 is SSHAT and CDR2 is FNYEAQ (reference sequence). The DNA of the CDR3 is TGTGCTAGCAGCTTACAGGGAGGTGGGGCCCAGTACTTC. This encodes CASSLQGGGAQYF.

The chain links TRBV20-1 to TRBJ1-5, with 7 bases that match TRBD1. Germline CDR1 is DFQATT and CDR2 is SNEGSKA (reference sequence). The CDR3 is 14 amino acids. V gave up 4 bases and J gave up 4 bases; unmatched junction bases: 7. The CDR3 bases are TGCAGTGCTACCCCGGGACAGAGAAATCAGCCCCAGCATTTT. Residues: CSATPGQRNQPQHF.

The chain carries TRBV20-1 and TRBJ1-1; D is uncertain. The CDR3 consists of 13 residues. CDR1 is DFQATT and CDR2 is SNEGSKA in the germline V gene (reference sequence). V dropped 3 bases and J dropped 3 bases, with 11 bases sitting between them. This CDR3 reads CSARGYMDTEAFF. CDR3 sequence (DNA): TGCAGTGCTAGGGGGTATATGGACACTGAAGCTTTCTTT.

This chain joins TRBV5-1 and TRBJ2-2; TRBD2 matches at 8 bases. The CDR3 is 17 amino acids. In germline, CDR1 is SGHRS, CDR2 YFSETQ. Germline trimming cut 0 bases from V and 4 bases from J; bases unmatched to any gene: 8. The CDR3 region has the DNA TGCGCCAGCAGCTTGGGGCCAAGGACTAGCTTCACCGGGGAGCTGTTTTTT. Translated: CASSLGPRTSFTGELFF.

This clonotype was seen a handful of times. The J gene is TRBJ1-1, the V gene TRBV4-1; TRBD1 is a possible D gene (6 bases). V lost 2 bases and J 1 base, leaving 11 bases between the germline ends. The CDR3 runs to 15 residues. Per germline, CDR1 MGHRA and CDR2 YSYEKL. The CDR3 region is CASSQPRTANTEAFF. In nucleotides, the CDR3 is TGCGCCAGCAGCCAACCTAGGACAGCGAACACTGAAGCTTTCTTT.

This chain links TRBV3-1 with TRBJ2-3; TRBD2 matches 7 bases. Germline values: CDR1 LGHDT, CDR2 YNNKEL (reference sequence). This CDR3 spans 18 amino acids. V shed 0 bases and J 6 bases; nucleotides not matched to a gene: 15. The CDR3 nucleotides are TGTGCCAGCAGCCAAGATCTAGGGAGGGCCGTTGGTGGGGATACGCAGTATTTT. Translation gives CASSQDLGRAVGGDTQYF.

The sample holds a few counts of this clonotype. V is TRBV20-1 and J is TRBJ2-1; 7 bases align to TRBD2. This CDR3 comprises 14 residues. The J segment lost 3 bases and the V segment lost 6 bases, leaving 8 bases of the junction unmatched. CDR1 and CDR2 from the germline V gene are DFQATT and SNEGSKA (reference sequence). CDR3 residues: CSANSPSGYNEQFF. The CDR3 DNA reads as TGCAGTGCCAATTCCCCTAGCGGCTACAATGAGCAGTTCTTC.

This clonotype was picked up a small number of times. The rearrangement joins TRBV5-1 to TRBJ2-7; 10 bases are a match to TRBD2. The junction had 10 bases not matched to a gene; V was cut back by 5 bases and J by 5 bases. The CDR3 is 15 amino acids. Germline CDR1 is SGHRS and CDR2 is YFSETQ. The CDR3 loop is CASRGLAGVMDEQYF. Written as DNA, the CDR3 is TGCGCCAGCAGAGGTCTAGCGGGAGTGATGGACGAGCAGTACTTC.

The genes are TRBV11-1 and TRBJ2-2, with 10 bases aligning to TRBD1. Germline-derived CDR1 and CDR2 are SGHAT and FQDESV (reference sequence). This CDR3 contains 18 residues. Trimming removed 7 bases from V and 0 bases from J; junction bases left unmatched: 11. CDR3 region: CASIRRQGATTNTGELFF. CDR3 nucleotides: TGTGCCAGCATCCGAAGACAGGGGGCAACAACGAACACCGGGGAGCTGTTTTTT.